This T cell receptor (beta chain) comes out of a study of blood T cell repertoires in COVID-19. Study as a whole: Acute and convalescent COVID-19 specimens originated in the United States, Italy and Spain. The cDNA or gDNA used as material had been derived from T cells, B-cell-depleted T cells, or PBMCs.

The ends lost 5 bases at V and 2 bases at J; junction bases unmatched: 4. CDR3 length: 14 residues. Germline V gives CDR1 SGHTA, CDR2 FQGNSA. Authors' data handling: From reference gene primer amplification, estimates of nucleated cell counts were derived. The protocol was immunoSEQ multiplex PCR, while the TCRdb copy is restricted to in-frame clones and leaves out a portion. V and J calls and clone size are copied from that table; D and trimming were computed from the DNA. Altogether about 210,000 clones are present, roughly 85% being singletons, with the ten largest covering under 3%. The clonotype was recovered from a woman aged 40 to 55 with active or convalescent COVID-19. The J gene is TRBJ2-3, the V gene TRBV7-2, with 7 bases fitting TRBD1. The sample taken for sequencing was peripheral blood. The CDR3 protein is CASSPDRDTDTQYF. The CDR3 bases are TGTGCCAGCAGCCCCGACAGGGACACAGATACGCAGTATTTT.